The next 5 T cell receptor beta chains were all read from a single sample in a study of monozygotic twins with inflammatory bowel disease. TCRdb reprocessed the 5' RACE reads and keeps a single row for each CDR3 protein, giving no DNA. The table for this sample gives 350,000 to 550,000 distinct CDR3 sequences. Sequenced sample: blood. These receptor sequences come from a human donor with ulcerative colitis or Crohn's disease, or a healthy co-twin of an affected twin (not recorded which).

V is TRBV10-3 and J is TRBJ2-3; absent DNA, TCRdb's TRBD1 call cannot be checked. The germline V gene has CDR1 ENHRY and CDR2 SYGVKD. The CDR3 totals 12 residues. CDR3 protein: CAIRGGGDTQYF.

J is TRBJ2-1 and V is TRBV3-1; the D gene TCRdb calls, TRBD2, cannot be checked with no DNA. CDR3 length: 16 residues. Germline-derived CDR1 and CDR2 are LGHDT and YNNKEL (reference sequence). This chain's CDR3 is CASSQAGVAGRTEQFF.

The rearrangement uses TRBV28 and TRBJ1-3. The germline V gene encodes CDR1 MDHEN and CDR2 SYDVKM. The CDR3 runs 14 residues. CDR3: CASSLRGGGNTIYF.

V gene TRBV20-1 combines with J gene TRBJ2-6; absent DNA, TCRdb's TRBD1 call cannot be checked. Germline V gene data show CDR1 as DFQATT and CDR2 as SNEGSKA (reference sequence). The CDR3 runs 16 residues. CDR3 sequence reads: CSATDSVSSGANVLTF.

The chain is built from TRBV20-1 and TRBJ1-1; TCRdb gives TRBD1 as the D gene, but with no DNA this cannot be confirmed. The CDR3 spans 11 residues. Germline-derived CDR1 and CDR2 are DFQATT and SNEGSKA (reference sequence). The CDR3 sequence is CSATDRVEAFF.